This T cell receptor beta chain was retrieved from a study of blood T cell repertoires in COVID-19. The wider study: Both acute and convalescent COVID-19 samples were obtained from the United States, Italy and Spain.

V dropped 3 bases and J dropped 6 bases, with 15 bases sitting between them. Germline values: CDR1 LNHDA, CDR2 SQIVND (reference sequence). The CDR3 runs 15 residues. Source study methods: For nucleated cells, counts were estimated from reference gene primer amplification. Method: immunoSEQ multiplex PCR; TCRdb's copy keeps in-frame clones and lacks some. V and J calls and clone size come straight from that table; D and trimming were deduced from the DNA. The sample yields around 120,000 clones, 90% seen once. The sequencing input was peripheral blood. The clonotype comes from a man aged 45 to 65 with active COVID-19. The J gene is TRBJ1-5, the V gene TRBV19; a weak D match, TRBD1 (6 bases). The DNA of the CDR3 is TGTGCCAGTAGTATCGGGGGGGGGCAGGGTCAGCCCCAGCATTTT. Residues: CASSIGGGQGQPQHF.